This T cell receptor beta chain is from a study of blood T cell repertoires in COVID-19. Using immunoSEQ multiplex PCR, the repertoire was profiled, and TCRdb retains in-frame clones only, with some absent. The sample holds about 480,000 clones, about 85% seen once. Looked up from germline, CDR1 is SGHRS and CDR2 is YFSETQ. Trimming removed 4 bases from V and 4 bases from J, with 12 bases in between. The CDR3 extends over 13 amino acids. Participants spanned ages about 18 to 100 years and resided in about 24 US areas. Participants' reported clinical history set cohort assignment. The sample was PBMCs or T cells enriched from blood (not recorded which). The chain joins TRBV5-1 to TRBJ2-7; maybe TRBD1 (6 bases). This TCR came from a woman aged 55-69 years who had recovered from COVID-19. CDR3 in DNA: TGCGCCAGCAGCCTGGACAGCTTTTACGAGCAGTACGTC. Amino acid sequence: CASSLDSFYEQYV.